Below, 11 T cell receptor beta chains from the same sample are listed, as sequenced in a study of CXCR3-negative and CXCR3-positive naive CD8 T cells. Their cognate antigens are unknown. The libraries of TRB cDNA were prepared using 5' RACE with UMI labels. TCRdb reprocessed the 5' RACE reads and keeps a single row for each CDR3 protein, giving no DNA. The table for this sample gives around 150,000 distinct CDR3 sequences. General study findings and limits: Naive cells positive for CXCR3 carried more hydrophobic TRB CDR3s than CXCR3-negative ones.

Material: naive CXCR3+ CD8+ T cells from blood. Subset meaning: CD45RO-CCR7+CD27+CD95- naive CD8+ T cells expressing CXCR3 (TNR3+). The receptors come from a human donor in good health. Some clones in this sample may be carry-over from other donors' samples.

V is TRBV7-9 and J is TRBJ2-1; TCRdb's D gene call, TRBD1, goes unchecked for lack of DNA. The CDR3 totals 15 residues. Germline CDR1 reads SEHNR; CDR2 reads FQNEAQ (reference sequence). CDR3 in amino acids: CASSSQGGSYNEQFF.

The rearrangement uses TRBV24-1 and TRBJ2-3; TCRdb selects TRBD2, and the lack of DNA leaves this call unchecked. CDR3 length equals 16 residues. Germline values: CDR1 KGHDR, CDR2 SFDVKD. Here the CDR3 reads CATSPPLAGDEDTQYF.

The chain recombines TRBV28 with TRBJ2-1; TCRdb's D call, TRBD1, is unchecked because there is no DNA. This CDR3 spans 13 amino acids. The V gene's germline CDR1 is MDHEN and CDR2 SYDVKM. CDR3 loop: CASSGTVNNEQFF.

This chain uses TRBV11-2 with TRBJ2-2; the D call from TCRdb, TRBD1, cannot be confirmed without DNA. Germline V CDR1 and CDR2: SGHAT, FQNNGV. CDR3 size: 13 residues. CDR3 residues: CASSLQGTGELFF.

The chain is built from TRBV4-1 and TRBJ2-3. Germline V lookup: CDR1 MGHRA, CDR2 YSYEKL. CDR3 length: 13 amino acids. The CDR3 sequence: CASSQLGTDTQYF.

The chain joins TRBV7-8 to TRBJ2-5. Germline CDR1 SGHVS, CDR2 FQNEAQ. The CDR3 sequence is 12 residues long. CDR3: CASSLWGETQYF.

The rearrangement joins TRBV5-6 to TRBJ2-7; lacking DNA, the TRBD1 call made by TCRdb goes unchecked. Germline V lookup: CDR1 SGHDT, CDR2 YYEEEE. The CDR3 covers 14 residues. The CDR3 reads CASSSGTGPYEQYF.

The CDR3 sequence is CASSEDGAVRQPQHF. J is TRBJ1-5 and V is TRBV7-8; TCRdb designates TRBD1, a call that cannot be tested without DNA. Germline V CDR1 and CDR2: SGHVS, FQNEAQ. The CDR3 runs 15 residues.

The J gene is TRBJ2-7, the V gene TRBV12-3 or TRBV12-4; TCRdb selects TRBD2, and the lack of DNA leaves this call unchecked. The CDR3 has 16 amino acids. The CDR3 reads CASSLDTWGGTKEQYF.

The chain is built from TRBV7-9 and TRBJ1-1; TCRdb calls TRBD1, which cannot be checked without DNA. The CDR3 spans 16 residues. Germline lookup yields CDR1 SEHNR and CDR2 FQNEAQ (reference sequence). The CDR3 reads CASSPRGSGDDTEAFF.

The chain employs TRBV7-9 and TRBJ1-4. Per the germline V gene, CDR1 is SEHNR and CDR2 is FQNEAQ (reference sequence). CDR3 length: 11 amino acids. The CDR3: CASSLDEKLFF. Full variable domain (rest looked up from reference TRBV7-9 and TRBJ1-4): DTGVSQNPRHKITKRGQNVTFRCDPISEHNRLYWYRQTLGQGPEFLTYFQNEAQLEKSRLLSDRFSAERPKGSFSTLEIQRTEQGDSAMYLCASSLDEKLFFGSGTQLSVL.